What follows is one T cell receptor beta chain and its context. The data originate from a study of OX40 agonist ivuxolimab in advanced cancers. Study-level information: Mean age roughly 65 years, range about 23 to 79; 82.7% male.

After removal of 1 base from V and 6 bases from J, the junction contained 5 bases not matched to a gene. Germline V lookup: CDR1 LNHNV, CDR2 YYDKDF (reference sequence). The CDR3 spans 16 residues. Measured with immunoSEQ multiplex PCR; TCRdb has only the in-frame clones, and not every one. The repertoire holds more than 70,000 clones, with around 91% as singletons. The genes are TRBV15 and TRBJ2-3, with 12 bases that match TRBD2. Sequenced here: CD4+ or CD8+ T cells sorted from blood, sampled in a trial of the OX40 agonist ivuxolimab. This receptor was obtained from an adult with an advanced solid tumor such as melanoma, head and neck, liver or kidney cancer. CDR3 region: CATSRALAGGVDTQYF. The CDR3 DNA reads TGTGCCACCAGCAGAGCACTAGCGGGAGGAGTGGATACGCAGTATTTT.